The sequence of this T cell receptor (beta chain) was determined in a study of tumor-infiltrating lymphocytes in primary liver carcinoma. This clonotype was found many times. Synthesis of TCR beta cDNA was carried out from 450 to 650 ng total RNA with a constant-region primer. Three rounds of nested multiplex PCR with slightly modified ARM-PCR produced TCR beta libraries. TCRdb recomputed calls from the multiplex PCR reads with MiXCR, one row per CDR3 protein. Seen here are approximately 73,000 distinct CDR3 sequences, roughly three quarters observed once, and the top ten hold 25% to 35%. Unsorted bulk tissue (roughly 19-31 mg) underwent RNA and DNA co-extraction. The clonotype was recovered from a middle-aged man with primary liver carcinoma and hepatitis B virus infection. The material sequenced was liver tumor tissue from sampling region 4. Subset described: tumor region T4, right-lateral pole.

As DNA, the CDR3 is TGTGCCTGGAGTCCGGGGACCCAAGAGACCCAGTACTTC. This gives the protein CAWSPGTQETQYF. This sequence joins TRBV30 and TRBJ2-5; the D gene could be TRBD1 or TRBD2 (5 bases each). The CDR3 consists of 13 residues. The V end lost 2 bases, the J end lost 1 base, and 8 bases lay between the germline ends. Per the germline V gene, CDR1 is GTSNPN and CDR2 is SVGIG (reference sequence).